This TCR beta chain is drawn from a study of CD8 T cells in ankylosing spondylitis. For this clonotype: What it recognizes is unknown.

Study-level findings and limits: Blood of patients with ankylosing spondylitis appeared to be characterized by a TCR beta motif of 8 or 9 highly homologous variants. In reactive arthritis synovial fluid and blood, some motif variants had been reported before.

Library preparation for TCR beta used quantitative 5'-RACE with molecular barcodes. TCRdb re-called the 5' RACE reads with MiXCR, one entry per CDR3 protein. This table holds approximately 250,000 distinct CDR3 sequences, around 32% found once. Germline lookup yields CDR1 MGHRA and CDR2 YSYEKL. This CDR3 comprises 13 residues. V was trimmed by 0 bases and J by 8 bases, leaving 7 bases between them. Sequenced: blood, either unsorted or a sorted T cell fraction (not recorded which). The chain combines TRBV4-1 with TRBJ2-2; no clear D. The source is a male donor with ankylosing spondylitis or in good health (not recorded which). DNA for the CDR3: TGCGCCAGCAGCCAAGATCGCGGAGGGGAGCTGTTTTTT. Translation gives CASSQDRGGELFF.